This TCR beta chain derives from a study of T cell responses to AZD1222 COVID-19 vaccine. This CDR3 comprises 14 residues. With 0 bases removed from V and 0 bases from J, the gap between germline ends came to 5 bases. Germline loops: CDR1 SEHNR, CDR2 FQNEAQ (reference sequence). The repertoire was sequenced with immunoSEQ multiplex PCR; TCRdb's copy has only in-frame clones and lacks some. The repertoire holds roughly 170,000 clones, with roughly 94% as singletons. In the case of this clone: Its antigen is undetermined.

The analysis combined second doses at about 4 or about 12 weeks. Overall study results and limits: Across the whole spike, CD4 TCRs peaked at regions 160-218 and 743-854. The donor group comprised mostly white British people and more females; the analysis possibly underestimated clonal diversity.

The V gene is TRBV7-9, the J gene TRBJ1-1; D not certain. The sequences come from peripheral blood, collected 28 days after the second AZD1222 dose. This sequence originates from an adult who received the AZD1222 COVID-19 vaccine. CDR3 sequence: CASSLAHLNTEAFF. The CDR3 DNA reads as TGTGCCAGCAGCTTAGCACATTTGAACACTGAAGCTTTCTTT.